These 28 T cell receptor beta chains originate from one sample sequenced in a study of T cell repertoires in cytomegalovirus infection. What these receptors recognize is not known. MiXCR was run by TCRdb on the reads, yielding one entry per CDR3 protein. The sample has 640,000 or so distinct CDR3 sequences; around a third are singletons. This specimen was cultured PBMCs, taken from culture after CMV antigen stimulation. The receptors shown here come from a human donor in good health (CMV status not recorded). Some clones in this sample may be carry-over from other donors' samples.

The chain uses TRBV7-8 and TRBJ1-1; possible D gene TRBD1, 5 bases. The V end was cut by 4 bases, the J end by 2 bases, with 14 bases between. The CDR3 spans 15 residues. CDR1 and CDR2 from the germline V gene are SGHVS and FQNEAQ. The chain's CDR3 is CASSSSIGGNTEAFF. Written as DNA, the CDR3 is TGTGCCAGCAGCTCCTCCATTGGGGGAAACACTGAAGCTTTCTTT. The full variable domain, rest sourced from reference TRBV7-8 and TRBJ1-1, is GAGVSQSPRYKVAKRGQDVALRCDPISGHVSLFWYQQALGQGPEFLTYFQNEAQLDKSGLPSDRFFAERPEGSVSTLKIQRTQQEDSAVYLCASSSSIGGNTEAFFGQGTRLTVV.

This clonotype was detected only a few times. V gene TRBV7-2 combines with J gene TRBJ2-3; 7 nucleotides line up with TRBD2. The CDR3 spans 17 residues. From germline, CDR1 is SGHTA and CDR2 FQGNSA. Trimming at V came to 3 bases and at J to 1 base, leaving 10 bases not matched to a gene. The chain's CDR3 is CASSFYGLAEGTDTQYF. In DNA form, the CDR3 reads TGTGCCAGCAGCTTCTATGGGCTAGCGGAAGGCACAGATACGCAGTATTTT.

V is TRBV11-2 and J is TRBJ2-4; D is ambiguous. V lost 2 bases, J lost 9 bases, and 8 bases lay in between. The CDR3 has 12 residues. In germline, CDR1 is SGHAT, CDR2 FQNNGV. The chain's CDR3 is CASSLLPSIQYF. CDR3 sequence (DNA): TGTGCCAGCAGCTTATTACCTAGCATTCAGTACTTC.

The rearrangement links TRBV6-1 to TRBJ2-5; 8 nucleotides agree with TRBD1. The CDR3 contains 15 residues. Germline CDR1 MNHNS, CDR2 SASEGT. The V segment lost 6 bases and the J segment 5 bases; nucleotides outside the gene matches: 11. Written as DNA, the CDR3 is TGTGCCAGCAGCCAGAGACAGGGGCTGCGGGAGACCCAGTACTTC. Its translation is CASSQRQGLRETQYF.

The rearrangement joins TRBV7-2 to TRBJ2-3, with 8 positions matching TRBD2. Trimming cost V 5 bases and J 4 bases; bases outside gene matches: 8. The germline gives CDR1 SGHTA, CDR2 FQGNSA. The length of the CDR3 is 15 residues. CDR3 sequence (DNA): TGTGCCAGCAGCCCCTTCGGGGGGGCCGCAGATACGCAGTATTTT. Translated: CASSPFGGAADTQYF.

This chain uses TRBV20-1 with TRBJ2-7; 11 nucleotides align to TRBD2. The CDR3 length is 13 residues. V dropped 6 bases and J dropped 0; count of bases not matched to a gene: 1. Germline CDR1 reads DFQATT; CDR2 reads SNEGSKA (reference sequence). CDR3 coding DNA: TGCAGTGCGGGACTAGCGGCCTCCTACGAGCAGTACTTC. Its protein is CSAGLAASYEQYF.

This clonotype came up many times. The chain joins TRBV7-2 to TRBJ2-1, with 8 positions matching TRBD1. CDR1 is SGHTA, CDR2 FQGNSA, per germline. The CDR3 loop spans 16 amino acids. V trimming: 0 bases; J trimming: 7 bases; junction bases outside the gene matches: 8. CDR3 protein: CASSLAPGQGWNEQFF. Here the CDR3 DNA reads TGTGCCAGCAGCTTAGCGCCCGGACAGGGCTGGAATGAGCAGTTCTTC.

V and J are TRBV28 and TRBJ2-4; TRBD2 is a possible D gene (7 bases). Trimming shortened V by 2 bases and J by 2 bases, and 10 bases separated the two germline ends. From germline, CDR1 is MDHEN and CDR2 SYDVKM. The CDR3 runs 15 residues. The CDR3 DNA follows: TGTGCCAGCAGTTTAGGGGGGGCCTCCAAAAACATTCAGTACTTC. Translating it yields CASSLGGASKNIQYF. The full variable domain, with the rest looked up from reference TRBV28 and TRBJ2-4, is DVKVTQSSRYLVKRTGEKVFLECVQDMDHENMFWYRQDPGLGLRLIYFSYDVKMKEKGDIPEGYSVSREKKERFSLILESASTNQTSMYLCASSLGGASKNIQYFGAGTRLSVL.

The gene calls are TRBV5-1 and TRBJ2-3; possibly TRBD1 for D (6 bases). Germline lookup yields CDR1 SGHRS and CDR2 YFSETQ. There are 15 residues in the CDR3. The V gene lost 3 bases and the J gene lost 8 bases, with 19 bases spanning the gap. This CDR3 is CASSYGGSAASTQYF. The CDR3 coding sequence is TGCGCCAGCAGCTATGGGGGCAGCGCCGCCAGTACGCAGTATTTT.

This clonotype came up a few times. The rearrangement links TRBV6-2 or TRBV6-3 to TRBJ1-5; unclear D gene. CDR1 MNHEY and CDR2 SVGEGT come from the germline V gene. The V end lost 6 bases, the J end lost 0 bases, and 15 bases lay between the germline ends. There are 16 residues in the CDR3. For the CDR3, the DNA is TGTGCCAGCAGAGACGCCCAGTTCAATAGCAATCAGCCCCAGCATTTT. Its protein is CASRDAQFNSNQPQHF.

The V call is TRBV7-2, the J call TRBJ2-2; the match to TRBD1 covers 9 bases. The V segment lost 6 bases and the J segment 8 bases; nucleotides outside the gene matches: 10. Germline lookup yields CDR1 SGHTA and CDR2 FQGNSA. The CDR3 loop spans 15 amino acids. The CDR3 reads CASSQQGASTGELFF. The DNA for the CDR3 is TGTGCCAGCAGTCAACAGGGGGCGTCGACGGGGGAGCTGTTTTTT. Full variable domain (remainder filled in from reference TRBV7-2 and TRBJ2-2): GAGVSQSPSNKVTEKGKDVELRCDPISGHTALYWYRQSLGQGLEFLIYFQGNSAPDKSGLPSDRFSAERTGGSVSTLTIQRTQQEDSAVYLCASSQQGASTGELFFGEGSRLTVL.

V and J are TRBV7-9 and TRBJ2-1; 9 positions match TRBD2. The CDR3 has 14 amino acids. The J segment lost 10 bases and the V segment lost 5 bases, leaving 9 bases of the junction unmatched. Germline values: CDR1 SEHNR, CDR2 FQNEAQ (reference sequence). In DNA, the CDR3 is TGTGCCAGCAGCCGGCCGGCGGGAGGGGAAGAGCAGTTCTTC. Protein sequence: CASSRPAGGEEQFF.

The chain links TRBV7-8 to TRBJ2-7; 8 positions match TRBD1. The length of the CDR3 is 15 residues. Germline V gene lookup returns CDR1 SGHVS and CDR2 FQNEAQ. The V segment lost 4 bases and the J segment 5 bases; nucleotides outside the gene matches: 10. CDR3 region: CASSSNRGSNNEQYF. The CDR3 DNA reads TGTGCCAGCAGCTCCAACAGGGGGTCCAATAACGAGCAGTACTTC.

In this sample, this clonotype turned up once. The V and J genes are TRBV12-3 or TRBV12-4 and TRBJ1-2, with 9 nucleotides matching TRBD1. The CDR3 is 15 residues long. Trimming removed 5 bases from V and 8 bases from J; junction bases left unmatched: 12. This CDR3 reads CASSKGQGLGEGYTF. Written as DNA, the CDR3 is TGTGCCAGCAGTAAGGGACAGGGCCTAGGAGAGGGCTACACCTTC.

This clonotype was seen ten or more times. CDR3 nucleotide sequence: TGTGCCAGCAGCTTAGCCAGCGGAAACAATCAGCCCCAGCATTTT. It encodes CASSLASGNNQPQHF. The chain joins TRBV7-2 to TRBJ1-5; D is unclear. CDR1 is SGHTA, CDR2 FQGNSA, per germline. This CDR3 contains 15 residues. The V end lost 0 bases, the J end lost 3 bases, and 9 bases lay between the germline ends.

This clonotype appeared a few times. This sequence joins TRBV20-1 and TRBJ1-1; D gene unclear. From germline, CDR1 is DFQATT and CDR2 SNEGSKA (reference sequence). This CDR3 is built from 13 residues. V lost 4 bases, J lost 6 bases, and 15 bases lay in between. The CDR3 reads CSAIQPGTPEAFF. CDR3 in DNA: TGCAGTGCTATACAACCGGGAACGCCTGAAGCTTTCTTT.

This clonotype was counted a few times. This chain links TRBV11-2 with TRBJ1-5; D remains unclear. The CDR3 loop spans 17 amino acids. Trimming cost V 5 bases and J 0 bases, with 17 bases left between them. Germline V gene lookup returns CDR1 SGHAT and CDR2 FQNNGV. In nucleotides, the CDR3 is TGTGCCAGCAGCCCGGAGTGGGGTGTTTATAGCAATCAGCCCCAGCATTTT. Protein product: CASSPEWGVYSNQPQHF. Full variable domain (outside the CDR3, taken from reference TRBV11-2 and TRBJ1-5): EAGVAQSPRYKIIEKRQSVAFWCNPISGHATLYWYQQILGQGPKLLIQFQNNGVVDDSQLPKDRFSAERLKGVDSTLKIQPAKLEDSAVYLCASSPEWGVYSNQPQHFGDGTRLSIL.

This clonotype turned up a few times. The chain employs TRBV7-2 and TRBJ1-2; 8 nucleotides agree with TRBD1. CDR3 length: 15 amino acids. After removal of 8 bases from V and 2 bases from J, the junction contained 10 bases not matched to a gene. Germline V lookup: CDR1 SGHTA, CDR2 FQGNSA. CDR3: CASGTRGTGNYGYTF. The CDR3 nucleotides are TGTGCCAGCGGGACCCGAGGGACAGGCAACTATGGCTACACCTTC.

V and J are TRBV7-9 and TRBJ2-1, with D perhaps assigned TRBD1 or TRBD2 (5 bases each). CDR1 SEHNR and CDR2 FQNEAQ come from the germline V gene (reference sequence). Trimming cost V 4 bases and J 10 bases, with 11 bases left between them. This CDR3 region has 12 residues. The CDR3 bases are TGTGCCAGCAGCTGGACCGGGGCAGAGCAGTTCTTC. Protein: CASSWTGAEQFF.

The rearrangement joins TRBV3-1 to TRBJ2-7; 8 nucleotides line up with TRBD1. Germline CDR1 and CDR2: LGHDT and YNNKEL (reference sequence). The V segment lost 0 bases and the J segment 4 bases; nucleotides outside the gene matches: 11. This CDR3 is built from 17 residues. The chain's CDR3 is CASSQDRGRFVAYEQYF. The CDR3 DNA follows: TGTGCCAGCAGCCAAGACAGGGGGCGCTTCGTGGCTTACGAGCAGTACTTC.

This clonotype was detected many times. The chain employs TRBV7-2 and TRBJ2-3; TRBD2 matches at 15 bases. The length of the CDR3 is 18 residues. Germline values: CDR1 SGHTA, CDR2 FQGNSA. The ends lost 0 bases at V and 4 bases at J; junction bases unmatched: 5. CDR3 sequence: CASSLASGLAGGADTQYF. CDR3 bases: TGTGCCAGCAGCTTAGCTTCCGGACTAGCGGGGGGGGCAGATACGCAGTATTTT. Together with reference TRBV7-2 and TRBJ2-3, the CDR3 gives the full variable domain: GAGVSQSPSNKVTEKGKDVELRCDPISGHTALYWYRQSLGQGLEFLIYFQGNSAPDKSGLPSDRFSAERTGGSVSTLTIQRTQQEDSAVYLCASSLASGLAGGADTQYFGPGTRLTVL.

As to this clonotype: Because the CDR3 is missing its conserved closing phenylalanine or tryptophan, this is likely a read error. The chain joins TRBV7-4 to TRBJ1-5; the match to TRBD1 covers 7 bases. This CDR3 is built from 13 residues. The J segment lost 6 bases and the V segment lost 5 bases, leaving 4 bases of the junction unmatched. Germline values: CDR1 SGHVT, CDR2 SQSDAQ. CDR3 in amino acids: CASSVGGGQPQHL. The DNA of the CDR3 is TGTGCCAGCAGCGTAGGGGGCGGTCAGCCCCAGCATCTT.

The chain recombines TRBV3-1 with TRBJ1-1; 8 nucleotides line up with TRBD1. The CDR3 is made up of 13 amino acids. V lost 0 bases and J lost 10; bases outside the gene matches: 4. In germline, CDR1 is LGHDT, CDR2 YNNKEL (reference sequence). In DNA, the CDR3 is TGTGCCAGCAGCCAAGACTCCGACAGGGGAGCTTTCTTT. Translation: CASSQDSDRGAFF.

The chain combines TRBV27 with TRBJ2-3; D gene ambiguous. The CDR3 extends over 12 amino acids. Trimming cost V 8 bases and J 5 bases, with 11 bases left between them. The germline V gene has CDR1 MNHEY and CDR2 SMNVEV (reference sequence). CDR3 sequence (DNA): TGTGCCAGCGGTAAGGTGGTAGATACGCAGTATTTT. Translating it yields CASGKVVDTQYF.

This clonotype has only a few counts. This sequence joins TRBV27 and TRBJ2-7; 7 bases agree with TRBD2. The CDR3 consists of 15 residues. Germline trimming cut 6 bases from V and 5 bases from J; bases unmatched to any gene: 13. Germline CDR1 reads MNHEY; CDR2 reads SMNVEV (reference sequence). CDR3 sequence: CASRLAGKYEDEQYF. As DNA, the CDR3 is TGTGCCAGCAGATTAGCGGGTAAATACGAGGACGAGCAGTACTTC.

This clonotype was counted only a few times. V and J are TRBV11-2 and TRBJ2-7; 9 bases are shared with TRBD2. The CDR3 sequence is 15 residues long. V shed 8 bases, J shed 2 bases, and the junction held 10 bases outside the gene matches. Germline assignment: CDR1 SGHAT and CDR2 FQNNGV. CDR3 residues: CASGRGLAPTYEQYF. The CDR3 region has the DNA TGTGCCAGCGGGAGGGGACTAGCTCCGACCTACGAGCAGTACTTC.

V usage is TRBV19 and J usage is TRBJ1-2, with D uncertain. Germline CDR1 LNHDA, CDR2 SQIVND (reference sequence). The CDR3 consists of 14 residues. Trimming removed 5 bases from V and 4 bases from J, with 14 bases in between. The CDR3 protein is CASSQPQAAYGYTF. The CDR3 region has the DNA TGTGCCAGTAGTCAGCCCCAGGCCGCCTATGGCTACACCTTC.

The rearrangement links TRBV12-3 or TRBV12-4 to TRBJ2-1, with TRBD2 as a possible D gene (6 bases). The CDR3 covers 18 residues. V was cut by 6 bases and J by 6 bases, with 27 bases left in between. CDR3 in DNA: TGTGCCAGCAGCCCGGGACTGCGGGTACGAAGATGGGGCAATGAGCAGTTCTTC. It translates to CASSPGLRVRRWGNEQFF.